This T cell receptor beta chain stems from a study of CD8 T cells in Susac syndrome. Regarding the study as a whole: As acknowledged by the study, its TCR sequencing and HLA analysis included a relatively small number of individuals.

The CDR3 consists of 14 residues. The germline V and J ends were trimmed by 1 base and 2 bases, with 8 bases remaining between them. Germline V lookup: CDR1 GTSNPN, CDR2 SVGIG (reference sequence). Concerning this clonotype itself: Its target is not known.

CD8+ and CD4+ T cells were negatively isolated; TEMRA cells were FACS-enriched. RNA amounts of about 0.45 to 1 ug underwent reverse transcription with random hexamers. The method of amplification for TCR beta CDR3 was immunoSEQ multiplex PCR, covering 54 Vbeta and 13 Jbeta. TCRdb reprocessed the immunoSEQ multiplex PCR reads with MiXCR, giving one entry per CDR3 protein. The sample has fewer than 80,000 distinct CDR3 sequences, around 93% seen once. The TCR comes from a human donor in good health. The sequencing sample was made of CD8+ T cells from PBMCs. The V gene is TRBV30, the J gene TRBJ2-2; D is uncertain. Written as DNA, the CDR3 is TGTGCCTGGAGTGGAGACACCAACACCGGGGAGCTGTTTTTT. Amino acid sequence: CAWSGDTNTGELFF.